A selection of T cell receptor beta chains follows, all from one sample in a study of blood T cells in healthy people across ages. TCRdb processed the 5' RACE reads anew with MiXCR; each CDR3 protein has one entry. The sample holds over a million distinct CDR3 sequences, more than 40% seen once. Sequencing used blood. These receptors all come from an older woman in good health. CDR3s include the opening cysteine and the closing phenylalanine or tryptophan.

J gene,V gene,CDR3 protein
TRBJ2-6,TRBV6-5,CASFGAASSGANVLTF
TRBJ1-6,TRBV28,CASSFGRDSPLHF
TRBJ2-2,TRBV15,CATAGLAGVGTGELFF
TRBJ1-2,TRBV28,CASSLGVRRGYTF
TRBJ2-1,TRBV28,CASSLGSVAVRESYNEQFF
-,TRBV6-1,CASEAYEQYF
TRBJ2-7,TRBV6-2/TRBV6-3,CASSPPGGGLNEQYF
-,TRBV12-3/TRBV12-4,CASSLGGGGTQYF
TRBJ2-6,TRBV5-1,CASSSGLAASGANVLTF
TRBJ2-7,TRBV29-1,CSVEVGGSLLSNEQYF
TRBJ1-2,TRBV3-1,CASSHPQGNYGYTF
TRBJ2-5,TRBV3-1,CASSSRLAGTKETQYF
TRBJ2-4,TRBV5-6,CASSNTVAKNIQYF
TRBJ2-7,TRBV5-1,CASSLRDSSGYEQYF
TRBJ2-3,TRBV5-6,CASTPLGQGEDTQYF
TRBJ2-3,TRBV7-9,CASRGLVTDTQYF
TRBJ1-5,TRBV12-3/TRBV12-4,CASSFGQINQPQHF
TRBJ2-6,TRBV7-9,CASSYTLSGANVLTF
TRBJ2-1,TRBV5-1,CASNLLAGGSNEQFF
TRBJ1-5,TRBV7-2,CASSSTWSNQPQHF
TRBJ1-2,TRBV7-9,CASSSGGGGHGYTF
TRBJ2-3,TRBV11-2,CASSSGQGVWGDTQYF
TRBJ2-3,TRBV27,CASSPLVGITDTQYF
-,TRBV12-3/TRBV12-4,CASSRISEQYF
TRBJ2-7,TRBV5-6,CASSLVGELPYEQYF
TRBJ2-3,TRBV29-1,CSVGHKFGDAQYF
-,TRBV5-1,CASSLGGTDVPYEQYF
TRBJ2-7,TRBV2,CASRQSGTGFQNYEQYF